What follows are 30 T cell receptor beta chains derived from one specimen sequenced in a study of cytomegalovirus exposure and HLA in healthy donors. Researchers ran the PCR with 60 Vbeta and 13 Jbeta primers. Only in-frame clones appear in the TCRdb table, and some are missing; sequencing was by immunoSEQ multiplex PCR. The data contain approximately 110,000 clones, more than 65% of them singletons. Sequenced: PBMCs. These receptor sequences come from a human donor in good health.

The rearrangement links TRBV2 to TRBJ2-1, with no clear D. CDR1 is SNHLY and CDR2 is FYNNEI in the germline V gene. The CDR3 is made up of 14 amino acids. The V end lost 1 base, the J end lost 5 bases, and 9 bases lay between the germline ends. The CDR3 is CASSEGVLNNEQFF. In nucleotides, the CDR3 is TGTGCCAGCAGTGAAGGAGTCTTGAACAATGAGCAGTTCTTC.

The J gene is TRBJ1-3, the V gene TRBV5-4; no firm D call. The germline gives CDR1 SGHNT, CDR2 YYREEE (reference sequence). This CDR3 has 13 amino acids. Trimming took 3 bases from V and 7 from J, leaving 11 bases between them. This CDR3 is CASSSDFANTIYF. The DNA for the CDR3 is TGTGCCAGCAGCTCGGACTTCGCTAACACCATATATTTT.

The chain employs TRBV6-5 and TRBJ2-7; perhaps TRBD2 as D (6 bases). Trimming left V 4 bases short and J 0 bases short, with 10 bases between. Germline V gives CDR1 MNHEY, CDR2 SVGAGI. This CDR3 is built from 14 residues. CDR3 bases: TGTGCCAGCAGTTGGGACTTAAGCTCCTACGAGCAGTACTTC. This translates into CASSWDLSSYEQYF.

This clone was found once. A junction end diverges from the germline sequence, so it may reflect a read error. This CDR3 is CSSSLAPGLAGGSTGELFF. The CDR3 DNA reads TGTTCCAGCAGCTTAGCACCGGGACTAGCGGGAGGATCAACCGGGGAGCTGTTTTTT. The J gene is TRBJ2-2, the V gene TRBV7-9; the match to TRBD2 covers 15 bases. CDR1 and CDR2 (germline): SEHNR, FQNEAQ (reference sequence). The CDR3 is made up of 19 amino acids. Full variable domain (outside the CDR3, taken from reference TRBV7-9 and TRBJ2-2): DTGVSQNPRHKITKRGQNVTFRCDPISEHNRLYWYRQTLGQGPEFLTYFQNEAQLEKSRLLSDRFSAERPKGSFSTLEIQRTEQGDSAMYLCSSSLAPGLAGGSTGELFFGEGSRLTVL.

This clone has only a few counts. This chain joins TRBV18 and TRBJ1-5, with TRBD1 matching over 7 bases. V lost 3 bases, J lost 3 bases, and 5 bases stayed unmatched. Germline-derived CDR1 and CDR2 are KGHSH and LQKENI. There are 15 residues in the CDR3. Here the CDR3 reads CASSPTGALNQPQHF. CDR3 in DNA: TGTGCCAGCTCACCCACAGGGGCCCTCAATCAGCCCCAGCATTTT.

There are a few counts of this clone. The J gene is TRBJ2-7, the V gene TRBV29-1, with TRBD1 as a possible D gene (6 bases). This CDR3 contains 12 residues. Germline CDR1 reads SQVTM; CDR2 reads ANQGSEA. The ends were cut back, 6 bases at V and 2 bases at J, with 11 bases in the middle. CDR3 in amino acids: CSVKTGTYEQYF. CDR3 nucleotides: TGCAGCGTGAAGACAGGCACCTACGAGCAGTACTTC.

The gene calls are TRBV6-5 and TRBJ2-7; 8 positions agree with TRBD1. Trimming removed 0 bases from V and 5 bases from J; junction bases left unmatched: 6. Germline V gives CDR1 MNHEY, CDR2 SVGAGI. The CDR3 extends over 15 amino acids. The CDR3 is CASSYSRAGGDEQYF. CDR3 sequence (DNA): TGTGCCAGCAGTTACTCGAGGGCAGGGGGCGACGAGCAGTACTTC.

The chain carries TRBV22-1 and TRBJ2-6; the D call in the table, TRBD1, was not verified against the DNA. TRBV22-1 is tagged as a pseudogene. CDR3 length equals 15 residues. CDR3 sequence (DNA): TGTCCTGGGAGCCCACGATACTCTGGGGCCAACGGCCTGACTTTC. Its translation: CPGSPRYSGANGLTF.

The chain carries TRBV7-9 and TRBJ2-1, with D maybe TRBD1 (6 bases). This CDR3 region has 16 residues. Germline values: CDR1 SEHNR, CDR2 FQNEAQ (reference sequence). Trimming took off 5 bases at V and 1 base at J, with 15 bases between the two ends. Here the CDR3 reads CASSRVTGLSYNEQFF. CDR3 nucleotides: TGTGCCAGCAGCCGCGTTACAGGGTTATCCTACAATGAGCAGTTCTTC. The variable domain in full, completed from reference TRBV7-9 and TRBJ2-1, reads DTGVSQNPRHKITKRGQNVTFRCDPISEHNRLYWYRQTLGQGPEFLTYFQNEAQLEKSRLLSDRFSAERPKGSFSTLEIQRTEQGDSAMYLCASSRVTGLSYNEQFFGPGTRLTVL.

The V gene is TRBV19, the J gene TRBJ1-2; the D is unclear. The germline gives CDR1 LNHDA, CDR2 SQIVND (reference sequence). V was clipped by 5 bases and J by 5 bases, with 15 bases between them. The CDR3 is made up of 14 amino acids. CDR3 protein: CASSPRGSLYGYTF. In nucleotides, the CDR3 is TGTGCCAGTAGTCCCCGCGGCAGCCTATATGGCTACACCTTC.

This chain uses TRBV19 with TRBJ1-5; D possibly corresponds to TRBD1 (6 bases). Per germline, CDR1 LNHDA and CDR2 SQIVND (reference sequence). The V end lost 4 bases, the J end lost 2 bases, and 15 bases lay between the germline ends. The CDR3 totals 16 residues. The CDR3 nucleotides are TGTGCCAGTAGTAACAGACAGGATGGTGGCAATCAGCCCCAGCATTTT. Protein: CASSNRQDGGNQPQHF.

The CDR3 here is CASSLGQGRGGYTF. The CDR3 region has the DNA TGTGCCAGCAGTTTAGGACAGGGAAGGGGTGGCTACACCTTC. This chain joins TRBV28 and TRBJ1-2, with TRBD1 matching over 8 bases. Germline V gives CDR1 MDHEN, CDR2 SYDVKM. V lost 2 bases, J lost 7 bases, and 6 bases stayed unmatched. There are 14 residues in the CDR3.

The J gene is TRBJ2-7, the V gene TRBV2; 8 bases map to TRBD1. With V trimmed by 4 bases and J by 6 bases, 11 bases remained unmatched. The CDR3 sequence is 15 residues long. Germline values: CDR1 SNHLY, CDR2 FYNNEI. The CDR3 DNA follows: TGTGCCAGCAGTGGAACCGGCAGGGGGCTAAGCGAGCAGTACTTC. Protein sequence: CASSGTGRGLSEQYF.

V and J are TRBV5-1 and TRBJ2-5; 9 bases map to TRBD2. The assigned J gene may be wrong: the sequence end matches TRBJ2-7 better. The germline CDR1 and CDR2 sequences are SGHRS and YFSETQ. The CDR3 consists of 17 residues. The CDR3 protein is CASSLPLAGSSSYEQYF. The CDR3 nucleotides are TGCGCCAGCAGCTTGCCACTAGCGGGCTCCAGCTCCTACGAGCAGTACTTC.

This clone came up once. The CDR3 reads CASSEVRGPRNTEAFF. The CDR3 DNA reads as TGTGCCAGCAGTGAAGTTAGGGGGCCGAGGAACACTGAAGCTTTCTTT. This chain joins TRBV2 and TRBJ1-1; TRBD1 matches at 7 bases. The germline CDR1 and CDR2 sequences are SNHLY and FYNNEI. J was trimmed by 1 base and V by 1 base; bases with no gene match: 6. The CDR3 sequence is 16 residues long.

The chain recombines TRBV9 with TRBJ2-1; 7 bases are a match to TRBD2. Germline V gene sequence: CDR1 SGDLS, CDR2 YYNGEE. J gave up 8 bases and V 1 base, and 9 bases lay outside the gene matches. The CDR3 runs to 15 residues. The CDR3 is CASSVLPREAHEQFF. The DNA for the CDR3 is TGTGCCAGCAGCGTATTACCCCGGGAGGCTCATGAGCAGTTCTTC.

The CDR3 sequence is CASSLTGTHEQYF. The CDR3 bases are TGTGCCAGCAGCCTGACAGGGACCCACGAGCAGTACTTC. The chain links TRBV28 to TRBJ2-7; 7 bases line up with TRBD1. V was pared by 6 bases and J by 5 bases, with 7 bases of the junction left unmatched. Germline V lookup: CDR1 MDHEN, CDR2 SYDVKM. CDR3 length: 13 residues.

The chain couples TRBV30 to TRBJ1-1; tentatively, D is TRBD1 (6 bases). The ends were cut back, 8 bases at V and 1 base at J, with 14 bases in the middle. Germline V CDR1 and CDR2: GTSNPN, SVGIG (reference sequence). This CDR3 is 13 amino acids long. In DNA, the CDR3 is TGTGCCCCCCGCCGGACAGAGAACACTGAAGCTTTCTTT. Translated, it gives CAPRRTENTEAFF.

This chain uses TRBV5-1 with TRBJ2-1; the match to TRBD2 covers 8 bases. Germline-derived CDR1 and CDR2 are SGHRS and YFSETQ. With V trimmed by 4 bases and J by 0 bases, 15 bases remained unmatched. The CDR3 totals 19 residues. The CDR3 protein is CASSPATLSGESSYNEQFF. In DNA, the CDR3 is TGCGCCAGCAGCCCGGCGACCCTTAGCGGGGAAAGCTCCTACAATGAGCAGTTCTTC.

In its sample, this clone was seen once. The junction does not match germline at one end; this may be a read error. The chain links TRBV5-1 to TRBJ2-6; 9 bases align to TRBD1. This CDR3 contains 17 residues. The V gene's germline CDR1 is SGHRS and CDR2 YFSETQ. The CDR3 is CASSPRTGEAGANGLTF. For the CDR3, the DNA is TGCGCCAGCAGCCCCCGGACAGGGGAGGCTGGGGCCAACGGCCTGACTTTC.

This clone showed up just a few times. The chain couples TRBV12-5 to TRBJ2-3; 11 positions agree with TRBD2. CDR1 LGHNT and CDR2 FRNRAP come from the germline V gene. The CDR3 consists of 15 residues. Trimming cost V 6 bases and J 3 bases; bases outside gene matches: 5. This CDR3 is CASGFSGRATDTQYF. The CDR3 nucleotides read TGTGCTAGTGGATTTAGCGGGAGGGCAACAGATACGCAGTATTTT. The whole variable domain, remainder taken from reference TRBV12-5 and TRBJ2-3, is DARVTQTPRHKVTEMGQEVTMRCQPILGHNTVFWYRQTMMQGLELLAYFRNRAPLDDSGMPKDRFSAEMPDATLATLKIQPSEPRDSAVYFCASGFSGRATDTQYFGPGTRLTVL.

This rearrangement joins TRBV10-1 to TRBJ2-7; D perhaps matches TRBD1 (5 bases). The CDR3 is made up of 12 amino acids. CDR1 is WNHNN and CDR2 is SYGVQD in the germline V gene (reference sequence). Trimming stripped 2 bases from V and 4 bases from J, with 6 bases between. CDR3 DNA: TGCGCCAGCAGTGAGACAGGTTACGAGCAGTACTTC. As protein: CASSETGYEQYF.

CDR3 region: CASSGDRAISGNTIYF. Here the CDR3 DNA reads TGTGCCAGCAGTGGGGACAGAGCGATCTCTGGAAACACCATATATTTT. V and J are TRBV2 and TRBJ1-3, with 7 positions matching TRBD1. This CDR3 region has 16 residues. J gave up 0 bases and V 4 bases, and 6 bases lay outside the gene matches. CDR1 is SNHLY, CDR2 FYNNEI, per germline.

The rearrangement links TRBV7-2 to TRBJ1-5; D ambiguous. The CDR3 covers 13 residues. With 5 bases removed from V and 7 bases from J, the gap between germline ends came to 12 bases. In germline, CDR1 is SGHTA, CDR2 FQGNSA. The CDR3 bases are TGTGCCAGCAGCGGGAGGTCCGGGCAGCCCCAGCATTTT. It codes for CASSGRSGQPQHF.

V and J are TRBV2 and TRBJ2-1; 7 bases fit TRBD1. The germline gives CDR1 SNHLY, CDR2 FYNNEI. The CDR3 loop spans 14 amino acids. Trimming removed 5 bases from V and 5 bases from J; junction bases left unmatched: 6. The CDR3 sequence is CASSLPGTDNEQFF. The DNA of the CDR3 is TGTGCCAGCAGTCTTCCCGGGACAGACAATGAGCAGTTCTTC.

The rearrangement links TRBV7-6 to TRBJ2-1; 11 bases map to TRBD2. This CDR3 has 16 amino acids. Trimming removed 4 bases from V and 4 bases from J; junction bases left unmatched: 6. Germline loops: CDR1 SGHVS, CDR2 FNYEAQ. CDR3 in DNA: TGTGCCAGCAGCTATCTCGGGACTAGCGGATACAATGAGCAGTTCTTC. It translates to CASSYLGTSGYNEQFF.

This chain connects TRBV18 to TRBJ2-7; 8 bases match TRBD1. Germline assignment: CDR1 KGHSH and CDR2 LQKENI. V shed 2 bases, J shed 3 bases, and the junction held 0 bases outside the gene matches. The CDR3 contains 13 residues. CDR3 residues: CASSPTGGYEQYF. CDR3 nucleotide sequence: TGTGCCAGCTCACCAACAGGGGGCTACGAGCAGTACTTC.

The V gene is TRBV9, the J gene TRBJ2-3; D not certain. Germline-derived CDR1 and CDR2 are SGDLS and YYNGEE. The CDR3 has 12 residues. Trimming took 4 bases from V and 6 from J, leaving 9 bases between them. This chain's CDR3 is CASSIVGDTQYF. DNA of the CDR3: TGTGCCAGCAGCATAGTCGGGGATACGCAGTATTTT.

The chain links TRBV5-1 to TRBJ2-7; 13 bases are a match to TRBD2. V lost 0 bases and J lost 1; bases outside the gene matches: 13. The CDR3 spans 20 residues. CDR1 is SGHRS, CDR2 YFSETQ, per germline. CDR3 region: CASSLVSPRLAGGRSYEQYF. CDR3 nucleotide sequence: TGCGCCAGCAGCTTGGTGTCCCCCCGACTAGCGGGAGGCCGTTCCTACGAGCAGTACTTC.

The V and J genes are TRBV5-1 and TRBJ2-5; 7 nucleotides line up with TRBD1. Germline V gene data show CDR1 as SGHRS and CDR2 as YFSETQ. The ends lost 4 bases at V and 5 bases at J; junction bases unmatched: 8. CDR3 length equals 14 residues. CDR3 region: CASSPGQLKETQYF. Written as DNA, the CDR3 is TGCGCCAGCAGCCCGGGACAGCTCAAGGAGACCCAGTACTTC.